A single sample gave rise to the 31 T cell receptor beta chains below, sequenced in a study of technical replicates of blood from a handful of donors. Only in-frame clones appear in the TCRdb table, and some are missing; sequencing was by immunoSEQ multiplex PCR. The data hold 75,000 to 95,000 clones, with approximately 95% observed a single time. Sequencing used T cells isolated from PBMCs. Receptors originate from a human donor in good health.

The gene calls are TRBV6-5 and TRBJ2-7, with 8 nucleotides matching TRBD2. This CDR3 contains 14 residues. CDR1 is MNHEY and CDR2 is SVGAGI in the germline V gene. The trim removed 7 bases at V and 4 bases at J, leaving 9 bases unmatched. DNA of the CDR3: TGTGCCAGCAACCCCAGCGGGAGAGTGTACGAGCAGTACTTC. It yields the protein CASNPSGRVYEQYF.

The V call is TRBV5-1, the J call TRBJ2-3, with no clear D. The CDR3 length is 13 residues. Trimming shortened V by 4 bases and J by 0 bases, and 6 bases separated the two germline ends. Germline V lookup: CDR1 SGHRS, CDR2 YFSETQ. Here the CDR3 reads CASSGGSTDTQYF. CDR3 DNA: TGCGCCAGCAGCGGCGGTAGCACAGATACGCAGTATTTT.

This chain joins TRBV6-6 and TRBJ2-7; perhaps TRBD1 as D (5 bases). This CDR3 comprises 12 residues. From germline, CDR1 is MNHNY and CDR2 SVGAGI (reference sequence). V gave up 8 bases and J gave up 3 bases, with 11 bases separating them. The CDR3 DNA is TGTGCCAGCTCAAGGGGAATCTACGAGCAGTACTTC. Protein sequence: CASSRGIYEQYF.

This chain links TRBV28 with TRBJ2-7, with a weak D call TRBD1 (5 bases). The V end lost 2 bases, the J end lost 7 bases, and 12 bases lay between the germline ends. This CDR3 comprises 13 residues. Germline V gives CDR1 MDHEN, CDR2 SYDVKM. The CDR3 DNA sequence: TGTGCCAGCAGTTTAGAAAGGGGAAGAGAGCAGTACTTC. Its translation: CASSLERGREQYF.

In this sample, this clone turned up once. J is TRBJ2-7 and V is TRBV11-3, with 8 bases that match TRBD2. The V segment lost 5 bases and the J segment 2 bases; nucleotides outside the gene matches: 2. The CDR3 length is 13 residues. From germline, CDR1 is SGHNT and CDR2 YENEEA. The DNA of the CDR3 is TGTGCCAGCAGCCCGGGGGGGGCCTACGAGCAGTACTTC. It translates to CASSPGGAYEQYF. Drawing the rest from reference TRBV11-3 and TRBJ2-7, the complete variable domain is EAGVVQSPRYKIIEKKQPVAFWCNPISGHNTLYWYLQNLGQGPELLIRYENEEAVDDSQLPKDRFSAERLKGVDSTLKIQPAELGDSAVYLCASSPGGAYEQYFGPGTRLTVT.

The V and J genes are TRBV10-3 and TRBJ2-3, with TRBD2 as a possible D gene (6 bases). From germline, CDR1 is ENHRY and CDR2 SYGVKD. The CDR3 length is 14 residues. Trimming took 11 bases from V and 0 from J, leaving 15 bases between them. The CDR3 DNA reads as TGTGCCGTATCCCGGGACTCTAGCACAGATACGCAGTATTTT. This sequence encodes CAVSRDSSTDTQYF.

The chain carries TRBV27 and TRBJ1-1, with 8 nucleotides matching TRBD1. CDR3 length equals 13 residues. The ends lost 5 bases at V and 5 bases at J; junction bases unmatched: 4. CDR1 is MNHEY and CDR2 is SMNVEV in the germline V gene (reference sequence). The CDR3 DNA reads as TGTGCCAGCAGTGACAGGGGTTTAACTGAAGCTTTCTTT. It encodes CASSDRGLTEAFF.

The chain has TRBV19 and TRBJ2-3, with 14 bases lining up with TRBD2. J was trimmed by 6 bases and V by 5 bases; bases with no gene match: 13. Germline CDR1 is LNHDA and CDR2 is SQIVND (reference sequence). This CDR3 has 18 amino acids. CDR3: CASSGGLWTSGRKDTQYF. DNA for the CDR3: TGTGCCAGTAGTGGAGGGCTCTGGACTAGCGGGAGGAAGGATACGCAGTATTTT.

The genes are TRBV5-1 and TRBJ1-3, with TRBD1 matching over 7 bases. Germline CDR1 reads SGHRS; CDR2 reads YFSETQ. V lost 0 bases to trimming and J lost 4 bases; unmatched junction nucleotides: 7. This CDR3 is 16 amino acids long. The CDR3 reads CASSLAGQEGGNTIYF. The DNA of the CDR3 is TGCGCCAGCAGCTTGGCCGGACAGGAGGGGGGAAACACCATATATTTT.

The V call is TRBV5-5, the J call TRBJ2-1; 9 positions agree with TRBD1. The V segment lost 3 bases and the J segment 8 bases; nucleotides outside the gene matches: 9. The CDR3 totals 15 residues. Germline assignment: CDR1 SGHKS and CDR2 YYEKEE (reference sequence). In DNA, the CDR3 is TGTGCCAGCAGCTATGGACAGGGGTTTTTCGATGAGCAGTTCTTC. Protein product: CASSYGQGFFDEQFF.

V gene TRBV7-8 combines with J gene TRBJ2-2, with 10 positions matching TRBD2. Germline V lookup: CDR1 SGHVS, CDR2 FQNEAQ. The CDR3 covers 17 residues. V lost 6 bases to trimming and J lost 1 base; unmatched junction nucleotides: 8. The CDR3 region is CASSPIAGGLNTGELFF. In nucleotides, the CDR3 is TGTGCCAGCAGTCCTATAGCGGGAGGCTTGAACACCGGGGAGCTGTTTTTT.

About this clone: The sample carries other DNA sequences with the same CDR3. The rearrangement links TRBV6-1 to TRBJ2-7; D might be TRBD1 (5 bases). Germline V gene data show CDR1 as MNHNS and CDR2 as SASEGT. This CDR3 has 13 residues. The V and J ends lost 5 bases and 3 bases respectively, with 11 bases between them. For the CDR3, the DNA is TGTGCCAGCAGTCGCAGGGAAGACTACGAGCAGTACTTC. Its protein product is CASSRREDYEQYF.

The chain combines TRBV6-5 with TRBJ2-7; the D gene is possibly TRBD1 (5 bases). The CDR3 has 12 amino acids. Trimming left V 6 bases short and J 4 bases short, with 10 bases between. Germline CDR1 reads MNHEY; CDR2 reads SVGAGI. Here the CDR3 DNA reads TGTGCCAGCAGGACAGAACCTTACGAGCAGTACTTC. Translation gives CASRTEPYEQYF.

The chain joins TRBV6-5 to TRBJ2-7; maybe TRBD1 (5 bases). This CDR3 spans 16 amino acids. Trimming stripped 0 bases from V and 2 bases from J, with 14 bases between. The germline CDR1 and CDR2 sequences are MNHEY and SVGAGI. The CDR3 spells CASSYSDGRVAYEQYF. In nucleotides, the CDR3 is TGTGCCAGCAGTTACTCGGATGGCAGGGTCGCCTACGAGCAGTACTTC.

The chain recombines TRBV30 with TRBJ1-2; a possible D gene is TRBD1 (5 bases). Trimming removed 1 base from V and 1 base from J, with 13 bases in between. CDR1 is GTSNPN and CDR2 is SVGIG in the germline V gene (reference sequence). This CDR3 region has 15 residues. CDR3 loop: CAWSAEGAVNYGYTF. CDR3 DNA: TGTGCCTGGAGTGCGGAAGGGGCGGTTAACTATGGCTACACCTTC.

The rearrangement links TRBV27 to TRBJ2-1; D uncertain. The CDR3 covers 16 residues. The ends were cut back, 0 bases at V and 7 bases at J, with 16 bases in the middle. Germline CDR1 and CDR2: MNHEY and SMNVEV (reference sequence). The CDR3 DNA is TGTGCCAGCAGTTTATCGGAAGGCGAACAGTGGAATGAGCAGTTCTTC. Encoded protein: CASSLSEGEQWNEQFF.

This clone was observed a single time. The J gene is TRBJ2-7, the V gene TRBV6-6; 9 positions agree with TRBD1. In germline, CDR1 is MNHNY, CDR2 SVGAGI (reference sequence). V lost 7 bases, J lost 3 bases, and 7 bases stayed unmatched. The CDR3 length is 14 residues. The CDR3 loop reads CASTTSGQGYEQYF. The CDR3 coding sequence is TGTGCCAGCACCACCTCGGGACAGGGCTACGAGCAGTACTTC.

This clone was picked up one time. The chain combines TRBV7-2 with TRBJ2-3; TRBD2 matches 8 bases. The CDR3 covers 15 residues. CDR1 and CDR2 (germline): SGHTA, FQGNSA. The trim removed 3 bases at V and 5 bases at J, leaving 7 bases unmatched. CDR3 region: CASSFDGRAVDTQYF. CDR3 DNA: TGTGCCAGCAGCTTTGACGGGAGGGCCGTAGATACGCAGTATTTT.

The genes are TRBV11-3 and TRBJ2-5; D remains unclear. Germline lookup yields CDR1 SGHNT and CDR2 YENEEA. The CDR3 length is 13 residues. V lost 5 bases and J 7 bases, leaving 14 bases between the germline ends. The CDR3 bases are TGTGCCAGCAGCCCCGAAGAGTTCGGGACCCAGTACTTC. This sequence encodes CASSPEEFGTQYF.

The chain combines TRBV28 with TRBJ2-7; tentatively, D is TRBD2 (6 bases). Deletions cut 10 bases from V and 4 bases from J, with 17 bases between. Germline V gene lookup returns CDR1 MDHEN and CDR2 SYDVKM. The CDR3 length is 13 residues. The CDR3 nucleotides are TGTGCCATTATACCGGGGGAAAAGTACGAGCAGTACTTC. Translated, it gives CAIIPGEKYEQYF.

V gene TRBV9 combines with J gene TRBJ2-5, with unresolved D. Trimming left V 3 bases short and J 4 bases short, with 10 bases between. Germline loops: CDR1 SGDLS, CDR2 YYNGEE. The CDR3 consists of 13 residues. The CDR3 nucleotides are TGTGCCAGCAGCGGTCCATCGGGAGAGACCCAGTACTTC. It is translated as CASSGPSGETQYF.

The J gene is TRBJ2-7, the V gene TRBV27, with 8 bases lining up with TRBD1. Germline values: CDR1 MNHEY, CDR2 SMNVEV (reference sequence). CDR3 size: 15 residues. Trimming took 4 bases from V and 6 from J; bases not matched to a gene: 11. The DNA of the CDR3 is TGTGCCAGCAGTTCACTCTCCGGGACAGGCTTCGAGCAGTACTTC. It specifies CASSSLSGTGFEQYF.

A remark on this clone: The same CDR3 can be traced to other DNA sequences in this sample. The chain joins TRBV7-9 to TRBJ2-7, with a tentative D call TRBD1 (5 bases). The CDR3 is 13 residues long. Germline assignment: CDR1 SEHNR and CDR2 FQNEAQ (reference sequence). With 2 bases removed from V and 1 base from J, the gap between germline ends came to 6 bases. As DNA, the CDR3 is TGTGCCAGCAGCTTACCAGGGTCCTACGAGCAGTACTTC. Translation gives CASSLPGSYEQYF.

This sequence joins TRBV10-1 and TRBJ2-1; 12 bases line up with TRBD1. CDR3 length equals 15 residues. V gave up 4 bases and J gave up 9 bases; unmatched junction bases: 7. Germline CDR1 is WNHNN and CDR2 is SYGVQD (reference sequence). The DNA of the CDR3 is TGCGCCAGCAGTGGGGGACAGGGGGCTATTTGTGAGCAGTTCTTC. Translating gives CASSGGQGAICEQFF.

V usage is TRBV6-5 and J usage is TRBJ2-7; 12 bases are a match to TRBD1. CDR1 is MNHEY and CDR2 is SVGAGI in the germline V gene. This CDR3 has 16 residues. Losses at the gene ends were 4 bases for V and 5 bases for J; bases not matched to a gene: 9. CDR3: CASSSIRGTGGNEQYF. In DNA form, the CDR3 reads TGTGCCAGCAGTTCGATTCGCGGGACAGGGGGCAACGAGCAGTACTTC.

This chain joins TRBV28 and TRBJ2-7; maybe TRBD2 (6 bases). The CDR3 is made up of 15 amino acids. Germline assignment: CDR1 MDHEN and CDR2 SYDVKM. The V end was cut by 6 bases, the J end by 4 bases, with 19 bases between. Written as DNA, the CDR3 is TGTGCCAGCAGCTTCGATACTGGGGGGTCATACGAGCAGTACTTC. This gives the protein CASSFDTGGSYEQYF.

The chain is built from TRBV4-2 and TRBJ2-1; 9 bases are shared with TRBD2. Germline trimming cut 0 bases from V and 9 bases from J; bases unmatched to any gene: 12. The germline V gene encodes CDR1 LGHNA and CDR2 YNFKEQ. The CDR3 runs 17 residues. The DNA of the CDR3 is TGTGCCAGCAGCCAAGATCGTTGGCGGGAGGGCCCTAGTGAGCAGTTCTTC. The encoded protein is CASSQDRWREGPSEQFF.

J is TRBJ2-4 and V is TRBV28; possible D gene TRBD1, 6 bases. Germline assignment: CDR1 MDHEN and CDR2 SYDVKM. V was shortened by 6 bases and J by 0 bases, with 21 bases between the two germline ends. This CDR3 has 18 residues. The CDR3 here is CASRPDRLAMLAKNIQYF. DNA for the CDR3: TGTGCCAGCAGGCCGGACAGATTAGCTATGCTAGCCAAAAACATTCAGTACTTC.

The V and J genes are TRBV27 and TRBJ1-1; no firm D call. V was pared by 7 bases and J by 1 base, with 13 bases between. The V gene's germline CDR1 is MNHEY and CDR2 SMNVEV (reference sequence). There are 14 residues in the CDR3. The CDR3, as DNA: TGTGCCAGCACCCGAGGAGGTAGGAACACTGAAGCTTTCTTT. It yields the protein CASTRGGRNTEAFF.

The V gene is TRBV5-6, the J gene TRBJ1-4; D unresolved. CDR3 length equals 11 residues. Germline lookup yields CDR1 SGHDT and CDR2 YYEEEE. Trimming cost V 5 bases and J 6 bases, with 5 bases left between them. In DNA, the CDR3 is TGTGCCAGCAGTCGGGATGAAAAACTGTTTTTT. Residues: CASSRDEKLFF.

The chain joins TRBV4-3 to TRBJ1-5; D is perhaps TRBD1 (5 bases). The V and J ends lost 0 bases and 4 bases respectively, with 13 bases between them. Germline loops: CDR1 LGHNA, CDR2 YSLEER. The CDR3 covers 16 residues. The CDR3: CASSQERGLLNQPQHF. In DNA, the CDR3 is TGCGCCAGCAGCCAAGAAAGGGGCCTTTTGAATCAGCCCCAGCATTTT.